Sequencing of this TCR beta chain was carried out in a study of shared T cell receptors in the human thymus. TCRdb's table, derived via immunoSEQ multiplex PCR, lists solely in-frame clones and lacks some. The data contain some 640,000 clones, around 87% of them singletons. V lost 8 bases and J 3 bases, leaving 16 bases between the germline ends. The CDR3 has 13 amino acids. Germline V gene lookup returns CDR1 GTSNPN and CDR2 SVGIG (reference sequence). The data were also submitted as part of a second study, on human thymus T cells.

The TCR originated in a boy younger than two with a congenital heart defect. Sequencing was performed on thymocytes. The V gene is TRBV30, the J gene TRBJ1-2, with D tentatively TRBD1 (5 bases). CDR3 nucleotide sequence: TGTGCCCGGGTAGGGGATCGGGACTATGGCTACACCTTC. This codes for CARVGDRDYGYTF.